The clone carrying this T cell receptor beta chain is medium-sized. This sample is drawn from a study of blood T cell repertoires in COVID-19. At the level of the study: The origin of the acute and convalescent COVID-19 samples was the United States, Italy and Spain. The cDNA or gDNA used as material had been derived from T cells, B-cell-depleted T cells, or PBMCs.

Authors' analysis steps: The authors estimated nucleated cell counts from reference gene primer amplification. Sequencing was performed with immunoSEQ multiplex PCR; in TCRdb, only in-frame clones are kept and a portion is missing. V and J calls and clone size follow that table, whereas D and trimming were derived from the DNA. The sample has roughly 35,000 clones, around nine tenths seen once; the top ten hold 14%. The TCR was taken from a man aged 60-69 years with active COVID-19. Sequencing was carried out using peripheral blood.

In DNA, the CDR3 is TGTGCCAGTAGTATAGGACTCACTGAAGCTTTCTTT. This translates into CASSIGLTEAFF. The chain uses TRBV19 and TRBJ1-1; D unresolved. Trimming pared 1 base from V and 4 bases from J, leaving 4 bases between. This CDR3 is built from 12 residues. Germline CDR1 is LNHDA and CDR2 is SQIVND (reference sequence).